These T cell receptor beta chains were read from a single sample in a study of blood T cell repertoires in COVID-19. The method was immunoSEQ multiplex PCR; TCRdb's version includes in-frame clones alone and lacks a portion of them. The sample yields around 420,000 clones, roughly 90% seen once. The sample was PBMCs or T cells enriched from blood (not recorded which). Every receptor here comes from a woman in her forties with acute COVID-19. The CDR3 runs from the conserved cysteine through the conserved F or W. A D gene is named only where the DNA matches it firmly. For some rows the clone size is stated as once, few or many, or as a class when expanded; others skip it.

TGTGCCAGCAGCACCCTTCAGGATACCTCCTACGAGCAGTACTTC,CASSTLQDTSYEQYF,once,.,TRBV6-5,TRBJ2-7
TGCGCCAGCAGCCAAGTACTAAACTACGAGCAGTACTTC,CASSQVLNYEQYF,.,.,TRBV4-1,TRBJ2-7
TGCGCCAGCAGTGAAGAATACAAACAGGGGGCGGGTGGCTACACCTTC,CASSEEYKQGAGGYTF,.,TRBD1,TRBV10-2,TRBJ1-2
TGCGCCAGCAGCCAACGCCGAGTGTCCGGGGAGCTGTTTTTT,CASSQRRVSGELFF,.,.,TRBV4-1,TRBJ2-2
TGTGCCAGCAGCTTGACTAGAGAAGAGACCCAGTACTTC,CASSLTREETQYF,.,.,TRBV12-3/TRBV12-4,TRBJ2-5
TGTGCCAGCAGGCCCGGGACAGGGAGAGGGGCGATGCAGTACTTC,CASRPGTGRGAMQYF,.,TRBD1,TRBV6-5,TRBJ2-7
TGTGCCACCAGCAGAGACAGGGTCACTGAAGCTTTCTTT,CATSRDRVTEAFF,.,.,TRBV15,TRBJ1-1
TGCGCCAGCAGCCAACTCGGCAGGGTTGGTTCACCCCTCCACTTT,CASSQLGRVGSPLHF,.,.,TRBV4-1,TRBJ1-6
TGCGCCAGCACCCAGGGGGTCAACGCAGATACGCAGTATTTT,CASTQGVNADTQYF,.,TRBD1,TRBV23-1,TRBJ2-3
TGTGCCAGCAGCCCCGTAGCGGGGGCGGATACGCAGTATTTT,CASSPVAGADTQYF,.,TRBD2,TRBV5-4,TRBJ2-3
TGTGCCAGCAGCTTTTTATCTGGGCTAGCGGGGGGCTACGAGCAGTACTTC,CASSFLSGLAGGYEQYF,.,TRBD2,TRBV7-2,TRBJ2-7
TGTGCCAGCAGCCTGACAGCGAACACTGAAGCTTTCTTT,CASSLTANTEAFF,.,.,TRBV7-9,TRBJ1-1
TGTGCCAGTAGTATCGGGGGGCCTACTGAAGCTTTCTTT,CASSIGGPTEAFF,.,.,TRBV19,TRBJ1-1
TGTGCCAGCAGTGTTCAGGGGTCGGCTGGAAACACCATATATTTT,CASSVQGSAGNTIYF,.,.,TRBV2,TRBJ1-3
TGTGCCAGCCAAGGGGGCGCGGGTGGCTACACCTTC,CASQGGAGGYTF,.,TRBD1,TRBV6-6,TRBJ1-2
TGTGCCTGGAGTAGGCGGAGCGGGGGGTTGCAAGAGACCCAGTACTTC,CAWSRRSGGLQETQYF,.,TRBD2,TRBV30,TRBJ2-5
TGCGCCAGCAGCTTGAGCGGGGTCGGGGAGACCCAGTACTTC,CASSLSGVGETQYF,.,TRBD2,TRBV5-1,TRBJ2-5
TGTGCCAGCAGCCACTCACCGGGGACTGGGGGGGATGAGCAGTTCTTC,CASSHSPGTGGDEQFF,.,TRBD2,TRBV4-2,TRBJ2-1
TGTGCCAGCAGCTCCGTAGCGGGGACGAACAATGAGCAGTTCTTC,CASSSVAGTNNEQFF,.,TRBD2,TRBV7-2,TRBJ2-1
TGTGCCTGGAACAAAGGACAGGGGGCGTTTTACTATGGCTACACCTTC,CAWNKGQGAFYYGYTF,.,TRBD1,TRBV30,TRBJ1-2
TGTGCCAGCAGTTTCTGGGGGACAGAAAAGGAGACCCAGTACTTC,CASSFWGTEKETQYF,.,TRBD1,TRBV6-5,TRBJ2-5
TGTGCCAGCAGTGCCCGGGTAGGGGCCCCCTCCTACGAGCAGTACTTC,CASSARVGAPSYEQYF,.,.,TRBV6-1,TRBJ2-7
TGTGCCAGCAGCGACCGAGGGACTAGCGAACAAGAGACCCAGTACTTC,CASSDRGTSEQETQYF,.,TRBD2,TRBV2,TRBJ2-5
TGTGCCAGCAGCTTGGGCGGGACCGGCAATCAGCCCCAGCATTTT,CASSLGGTGNQPQHF,.,.,TRBV5-4,TRBJ1-5
TGTGCCAGCAGCTCACAGGGAAACGGGGAGCTGTTTTTT,CASSSQGNGELFF,once,.,TRBV5-4,TRBJ2-2
TGTGCCACCTACGGGGGGGACTCCTACGAGCAGTACTTC,CATYGGDSYEQYF,.,TRBD2,TRBV6-5,TRBJ2-7
TGTGCCAGTCATGAGGGACAGAGAAATGAAAAACTGTTTTTT,CASHEGQRNEKLFF,.,TRBD1,TRBV19,TRBJ1-4
TGCGCCAGCAGCTTGTTGAAGCGGGGGCAGGGCTTCCAAGAGACCCAGTACTTC,CASSLLKRGQGFQETQYF,once,TRBD2,TRBV5-1,TRBJ2-5
TGTGCCAGCAGCCAAGAAGGGGCAGGCGAACGGCATGGCTACACCTTC,CASSQEGAGERHGYTF,.,.,TRBV3-1/TRBV3-2,TRBJ1-2
TGTGCCAGCAGCTTGGAGCAGGGGAATTCACCCCTCCACTTT,CASSLEQGNSPLHF,.,.,TRBV5-4,TRBJ1-6
TGTGCCAGTAGTATTGATGGGCCCTATGGCTACACCTTC,CASSIDGPYGYTF,few,.,TRBV19,TRBJ1-2
TGTGCCAGCAGCCCAGCTAGCGGGGCCCAGTCGTACCAAGAGACCCAGTACTTC,CASSPASGAQSYQETQYF,.,TRBD2,TRBV3-1/TRBV3-2,TRBJ2-5
TGTGCCAGCAGCTGGACAGGGGGCGCCCACTACGAGCAGTACTTC,CASSWTGGAHYEQYF,.,TRBD1,TRBV6-5,TRBJ2-7
TGTGCCAGTAGCCCGGACAGGGGAAACTATGGCTACACCTTC,CASSPDRGNYGYTF,.,TRBD1,TRBV19,TRBJ1-2
TGTGCCAGCAGTAAGGGACAGGGATGGTACGAGCAGTACTTC,CASSKGQGWYEQYF,.,TRBD1,TRBV6-5,TRBJ2-7
TGTGCCAGCAGTCCAGCAGACAGGGGGAACACTGAAGCTTTCTTT,CASSPADRGNTEAFF,few,TRBD1,TRBV7-9,TRBJ1-1
TGCAGCACCAACAGGGGGTTCGACACTGAAGCTTTCTTT,CSTNRGFDTEAFF,once,TRBD1,TRBV29-1,TRBJ1-1
TGCAGCGTTGAGGGGGGAGGGGACACTGAAGCTTTCTTT,CSVEGGGDTEAFF,.,.,TRBV29-1,TRBJ1-1
TGCGCCAGCAGCCCTGGCGGGACAGAGGCTTTGAAAGTGCAGTACTTC,CASSPGGTEALKVQYF,.,.,TRBV5-1,TRBJ2-7
TGTGCCAGCAGCGCCTTGGAGCAGAAAGCTTTCTTT,CASSALEQKAFF,.,.,TRBV5-6,TRBJ1-1
TGTGCCAGCAAGGTTGGGCAGACAAGCAATCAGCCCCAGCATTTT,CASKVGQTSNQPQHF,once,.,TRBV27,TRBJ1-5
TGTGCCAGCAGTAGACAGGGCGGGTCGAGGGAGCAGTACTTC,CASSRQGGSREQYF,.,TRBD1,TRBV6-5,TRBJ2-7
TGTGCCAGTAGTATAGCAGGGGGCGGCGGGGAGCCCCAGCATTTT,CASSIAGGGGEPQHF,.,TRBD1,TRBV19,TRBJ1-5
TGTGCCAGCAGCTTAGGGGGCAGCTATGGCTACACCTTC,CASSLGGSYGYTF,few,TRBD1,TRBV27,TRBJ1-2
TGTGCCAGCAGCTCTCAGGGGGCGATGAACACTGAAGCTTTCTTT,CASSSQGAMNTEAFF,.,TRBD1,TRBV7-9,TRBJ1-1
TGTGCCAGCAGTTACGCAGGACAATCCTATGGCTACACCTTC,CASSYAGQSYGYTF,.,.,TRBV6-5,TRBJ1-2
TGTGCCAGCAGCTCGCTACGCCGAACAGGGCAGTATAATTCACCCCTCCACTTT,CASSSLRRTGQYNSPLHF,few,.,TRBV7-2,TRBJ1-6
TGTGCCAGCAGCTTGGGACAGGAGGGCACTGAAGCTTTCTTT,CASSLGQEGTEAFF,.,TRBD1,TRBV11-3,TRBJ1-1
TGTGCCAGCAGAGACAACCAAGAGACCCAGTACTTC,CASRDNQETQYF,.,.,TRBV2,TRBJ2-5
TGCGCCAGCAGCCAAGAACCGGGACAGGGCGTCGAGACCCAGTACTTC,CASSQEPGQGVETQYF,.,TRBD1,TRBV4-1,TRBJ2-5
TGTGCCAGCAGCATGCGGGAACAATCGGTTACGCAGTATTTT,CASSMREQSVTQYF,.,.,TRBV5-4,TRBJ2-3
TGTGCCAGCAGTTCGACAGGGCAGAATCAGCCCCAGCATTTT,CASSSTGQNQPQHF,few,TRBD1,TRBV27,TRBJ1-5
TGTGCCATCAGTGGGGGCTCAGTGACGGGCAATCAGCCCCAGCATTTT,CAISGGSVTGNQPQHF,.,.,TRBV10-3,TRBJ1-5
TGCAGCGTTGAAGAGGTGACAGGGGGCTACTATGGCTACACCTTC,CSVEEVTGGYYGYTF,.,TRBD1,TRBV29-1,TRBJ1-2
TGCGCCAGCAGCCAGCCCGGGGGTTTTGGAAACACCATATATTTT,CASSQPGGFGNTIYF,.,.,TRBV4-1,TRBJ1-3
TGTGCCAGCAGTGACTCGGGGCCGAGTGGAAAACTGTTTTTT,CASSDSGPSGKLFF,.,.,TRBV6-2/TRBV6-3,TRBJ1-4
TGTGCCAGCAGTGAAGCTCCGGGGGGCTATGGCTACACCTTC,CASSEAPGGYGYTF,.,.,TRBV6-1,TRBJ1-2
TGTGCCAGCAGCGTTATCGAGACCCAGTACTTC,CASSVIETQYF,.,.,TRBV5-6,TRBJ2-5
TGTGCCAGCAGCTTAGGGACAACTGGAAACACCATATATTTT,CASSLGTTGNTIYF,.,.,TRBV7-8,TRBJ1-3